These T cell receptor beta chains were read from a single sample in a study. TCRdb reanalysed the RT-PCR reads using MiXCR and keeps one entry per CDR3 protein. The sample lists about 700,000 distinct CDR3 sequences, around 14% occurring once. Sequenced material: memory CD4+ T cells from blood. The receptors derive from a female donor in good health, serving as a healthy control. The CDR3 runs from the conserved cysteine through the conserved F or W. A D gene is named only where the DNA matches it firmly. Only some rows state a clone size, as once, few, many or a class for expanded clones.

v_gene	d_gene	j_gene	abundance	CDR3nt	CDR3aa
TRBV6-5	TRBD1	TRBJ1-6	-	TGTGCCAGTACATACGGACAGGGGTTTTCACCCCTCCACTTT	CASTYGQGFSPLHF
TRBV29-1	-	TRBJ1-1	-	TGCAGCGTTGAAAGGATGCCTGAAGCTTTCTTT	CSVERMPEAFF
TRBV18	-	TRBJ2-3	many	TGTGCCAGCTCACCCGAGTCGACTTTTCCAGATACGCAGTATTTT	CASSPESTFPDTQYF
TRBV10-3	-	TRBJ2-1	few	TGTGCCATCAGTGAGTCGCGGGGCAGCGAAAATGAGCAGTTCTTC	CAISESRGSENEQFF
TRBV29-1	TRBD1	TRBJ1-1	-	TGCAGCGTTGAATTTCAGGGGGGGACTGAAGCTTTCTTT	CSVEFQGGTEAFF
TRBV12-3/TRBV12-4	-	TRBJ2-2	few	TGTGCCAGCATCCCTGACCAAAACACCGGGGAGCTGTTTTTT	CASIPDQNTGELFF
TRBV4-1	-	TRBJ2-1	few	TGCGCCAGCAGCCAACAAAGGGACACCTACAATGAGCAGTTCTTC	CASSQQRDTYNEQFF
TRBV4-3	TRBD2	TRBJ2-3	-	TGCGCCAGCAGCCAAGCGGGAGGGCCCTCAGATACGCAGTATTTT	CASSQAGGPSDTQYF
TRBV6-2/TRBV6-3	TRBD2	TRBJ2-1	few	TGTGCCAGCGAGGGAGGGCCGGGTGAGCAGTTCTTC	CASEGGPGEQFF
TRBV27	TRBD1	TRBJ2-5	-	TGTGCCAGCAGTACGACAGGGGTGGCGGCCCAGTACTTC	CASSTTGVAAQYF
TRBV4-1	TRBD1	TRBJ2-7	many	TGCGCCAGCAGCCAACCGGACAGGAACAACGAGCAGTACTTC	CASSQPDRNNEQYF
TRBV28	-	TRBJ2-1	many	TGTGCCAGCGTTGGTTCTAGCGCTTCCTACAATGAGCAGTTCTTC	CASVGSSASYNEQFF
TRBV6-4	-	TRBJ1-4	few	TGTGCCAGCACCAGACCGGACCGAAGTAATGAAAAACTGTTTTTT	CASTRPDRSNEKLFF
TRBV6-5	-	TRBJ1-1	-	TGTGCCAGCAGTTTGAGGCGGGTCACTGAAGCTTTCTTT	CASSLRRVTEAFF
TRBV5-1	TRBD2	TRBJ2-3	-	TGCGCCAGCAGCTCTACTAGCGGGAGGCATAAAGATACGCAGTATTTT	CASSSTSGRHKDTQYF
TRBV20-1	TRBD1	TRBJ2-7	many	TGCAGTGCTCCCCAAGCAGGGACAGTCCACGAGCAGTACTTC	CSAPQAGTVHEQYF
TRBV18	-	TRBJ2-2	-	TGTGCCAGCTCTTTCGACGGAAGCACCGGGGAGCTGTTTTTT	CASSFDGSTGELFF
TRBV28	-	TRBJ2-5	few	TGTGCCACCGAACCCGGGGGCGAAGAGACCCAGTACTTC	CATEPGGEETQYF
TRBV2	-	TRBJ2-5	-	TGTGCCAGCAGTCTCCAGGGGGGACAAGGTGACTTC	CASSLQGGQGDF
TRBV30	-	TRBJ1-1	-	TGTGCCTGGCAAAAAAACACTGAAGCTTTCTTT	CAWQKNTEAFF
TRBV28	TRBD1	TRBJ2-2	-	TGTGCCAGCAGTTCCTACGGACAGGCCACCGGGGAGCTGTTTTTT	CASSSYGQATGELFF
TRBV27	TRBD1	TRBJ1-5	many	TGTGCCAGCACCACCTCGGTGACAGGGCGGGGCAATCAGCCCCAGCATTTT	CASTTSVTGRGNQPQHF
TRBV30	TRBD2	TRBJ2-5	-	TGTGCCTGGAGTGTACCGGCGGGAGTGGAGACCCAGTACTTC	CAWSVPAGVETQYF
TRBV28	TRBD1	TRBJ1-2	few	TGTGCCAGCAGTTTGGCACAGGGGGCGAATCGCTACACCTTC	CASSLAQGANRYTF
TRBV7-2	-	TRBJ2-7	-	TGTGCCAGCAGCCCTCGCCGGGACTCGGGATATGAGCAGTACTTC	CASSPRRDSGYEQYF
TRBV7-9	TRBD1	TRBJ2-5	many	TGTGCCAGCAGCGGCACAGGGGGCTGGGAGACCCAGTACTTC	CASSGTGGWETQYF
TRBV7-6	-	TRBJ2-2	few	TGTGCCAGCAGCCCACGCCAGTTGAACACCGGGGAGCTGTTTTTT	CASSPRQLNTGELFF
TRBV12-3/TRBV12-4	TRBD1	TRBJ1-5	-	TGTGCCAGCAGTGCGACGGACAGGGGTACGGCTCAGCCCCAGCATTTT	CASSATDRGTAQPQHF
TRBV4-3	-	TRBJ1-2	many	TGCGCCAGCAGCCAAGGGAGACAGCACTATGGCTACACCTTC	CASSQGRQHYGYTF
TRBV20-1	TRBD2	TRBJ2-7	few	TGCAGTGCTACCGGGACTAGCGGGGGGTCCTACGAGCAGTACTTC	CSATGTSGGSYEQYF
TRBV15	TRBD2	TRBJ2-7	few	TGTGCCACCAGCAGAGGGGCGCGGGGGACGGGGTACGAGCAGTACTTC	CATSRGARGTGYEQYF
TRBV29-1	TRBD1	TRBJ1-1	-	TGCAGCGTACAATCCCCGGGACAGGGCACTGAAGCTTTCTTT	CSVQSPGQGTEAFF
TRBV2	-	TRBJ2-1	many	TGTGCCAGCAGTGAGCCATTCGACAATGAGCAGTTCTTC	CASSEPFDNEQFF
TRBV20-1	-	TRBJ2-5	few	TGCAGTGCTAACAAGATGTCCCAAGAGACCCAGTACTTC	CSANKMSQETQYF
TRBV6-1	-	TRBJ1-5	-	TGTGCCAGCAGTCTGGCAGTCAAGCAGCCCCAGCATTTT	CASSLAVKQPQHF
TRBV14	TRBD1	TRBJ1-1	-	TGTGCCAGCAGCCTCCCCTGGGACAGGGGCAGAGACACTGAAGCTTTCTTT	CASSLPWDRGRDTEAFF
TRBV18	-	TRBJ1-3	few	TGTGCCAGCTCACCACAAGGGGGGAGCTCTGGAAACACCATATATTTT	CASSPQGGSSGNTIYF
TRBV14	-	TRBJ1-1	-	TGTGCCAGCAGCCTGCCGGAGGACGGGCGGACTGAAGCTTTCTTT	CASSLPEDGRTEAFF
TRBV5-6	TRBD1	TRBJ2-3	many	TGTGCCAGCAGCTGGACTCTCCGGACAGGGGGCACAGATACGCAGTATTTT	CASSWTLRTGGTDTQYF
TRBV6-2/TRBV6-3	TRBD1	TRBJ2-7	few	TGTGCCAGCAGTTACGGTCAAGACAGGGGACGATCCTACGAGCAGTACTTC	CASSYGQDRGRSYEQYF
TRBV28	-	TRBJ2-1	-	TGTGCCAGCAGTTTGACTACCTGGGGAAGGGGTGAGCAGTTCTTC	CASSLTTWGRGEQFF
TRBV7-3	TRBD2	TRBJ2-5	few	TGTGCCAGCAGCACCGGGACTAGGGAAGAGACCCAGTACTTC	CASSTGTREETQYF
TRBV19	-	TRBJ2-7	few	TGTGCCAGTAGTAGGGGGATTCTCTACGAGCAGTACTTC	CASSRGILYEQYF
TRBV6-5	-	TRBJ2-6	few	TGTGCCAGCAGTTACTCGAAAGTATCGGCAGGCAACGTCCTGACTTTC	CASSYSKVSAGNVLTF
TRBV7-2	-	TRBJ2-5	many	TGTGCCAGCAGCTTACCCCCCCGGGAGACCCAGTACTTC	CASSLPPRETQYF
TRBV11-3	-	TRBJ2-1	-	TGTGCCAGCAGCTTGCGTCAGGGACCAGTTGAGCAGTTCTTC	CASSLRQGPVEQFF
TRBV18	-	TRBJ2-5	-	TGTGCCAGCTCACCACAAGAAGGGGAAGAGACCCAGTACTTC	CASSPQEGEETQYF
TRBV28	-	TRBJ2-2	-	TGTGCCAGCAGGTATCCCACCGGGGAGCTGTTTTTT	CASRYPTGELFF
TRBV20-1	-	TRBJ1-2	few	TGCAGTGCTATAGGTCAGGGCTACACCTTC	CSAIGQGYTF
TRBV7-3	-	TRBJ2-2	many	TGTGCCAGCAGCTTAAACGGCCCCGGGGACACCGGGGAGCTGTTTTTT	CASSLNGPGDTGELFF
TRBV7-2	-	TRBJ2-7	-	TGTGCCAGCAGCCCCGAGAGGGACCTTGAGCAGTACTTC	CASSPERDLEQYF
TRBV7-2	-	TRBJ1-4	-	TGTGCCAGCAGCTTGTTCCGGCAGGTCAATGAAAAACTGTTTTTT	CASSLFRQVNEKLFF
TRBV6-1	TRBD1	TRBJ1-2	-	TGTGCCAGCAGTGGAGGGGGCGAATTCTATGGCTACACCTTC	CASSGGGEFYGYTF
TRBV11-2	-	TRBJ2-3	-	TGTGCCAGCAGCTCTCAAAAGGGCTCTAGCACAGATACGCAGTATTTT	CASSSQKGSSTDTQYF
TRBV7-2	-	TRBJ2-7	many	TGTGCCAGCAGCTTAGCCGGGGTCAGTGAGCAGTACTTC	CASSLAGVSEQYF
TRBV5-1	-	TRBJ1-4	-	TGCGCCAGCAGCGAACGAGGGGGTATTAATGAAAAACTGTTTTTT	CASSERGGINEKLFF
TRBV6-5	TRBD1	TRBJ1-2	many	TGTGCCAGCAGCCAGGCGGGACAGGGGTATGGCTACACCTTC	CASSQAGQGYGYTF